The 10 T cell receptor beta chains presented below share a single source sample, sequenced in a study of PD-L1 blockade in urothelial cancer. The table came from immunoSEQ multiplex PCR; TCRdb's copy has only in-frame clones and leaves some out. The data hold under 25,000 clones, with roughly 84% observed a single time. The time point denotes: peripheral blood 6 weeks after treatment start. The specimen comprised PBMCs, sampled around atezolizumab (anti-PD-L1) treatment. All receptors derive from a man aged 70-80 years with urothelial cancer.

This clone was observed a few times. The chain employs TRBV4-1 and TRBJ2-1, with 10 bases that match TRBD2. Trimming at V came to 4 bases and at J to 8 bases, leaving 23 bases not matched to a gene. Germline-derived CDR1 and CDR2 are MGHRA and YSYEKL. This CDR3 is 20 amino acids long. The CDR3, as DNA: TGCGCCAGCAGCCCGCGGAACTCAATGGCAGGTACTAGCGGGAAGGATGAGCAGTTCTTC. Its translation: CASSPRNSMAGTSGKDEQFF.

The chain uses TRBV19 and TRBJ2-7; 8 bases map to TRBD1. The CDR3 is 13 amino acids. Trimming at V came to 8 bases and at J to 3 bases, leaving 6 bases not matched to a gene. Germline values: CDR1 LNHDA, CDR2 SQIVND (reference sequence). The CDR3 loop reads CASSGTGRYEQYF. CDR3 DNA: TGTGCCAGTTCCGGGACAGGTCGCTACGAGCAGTACTTC.

This chain uses TRBV18 with TRBJ2-2, with 7 bases that match TRBD2. Trimming at V came to 3 bases and at J to 2 bases, leaving 15 bases not matched to a gene. Looked up from germline, CDR1 is KGHSH and CDR2 is LQKENI. The CDR3 spans 19 residues. As DNA, the CDR3 is TGTGCCAGCTCACCCTTCCGCGCAGGGAGGGCGAGAAACACCGGGGAGCTGTTTTTT. Amino acids: CASSPFRAGRARNTGELFF.

This rearrangement joins TRBV27 to TRBJ1-3; 9 bases are a match to TRBD1. From germline, CDR1 is MNHEY and CDR2 SMNVEV (reference sequence). Germline trimming cut 6 bases from V and 4 bases from J; bases unmatched to any gene: 10. CDR3 size: 16 residues. The CDR3 DNA reads as TGTGCCAGCAGGCTAACCGGGACAGGGAAGGGAAACACCATATATTTT. Amino acid sequence: CASRLTGTGKGNTIYF.

The chain uses TRBV6-1 and TRBJ2-3; the match to TRBD1 covers 11 bases. Trimming cost V 7 bases and J 4 bases; bases outside gene matches: 4. CDR1 and CDR2 (germline): MNHNS, SASEGT. The CDR3 is made up of 14 amino acids. Written as DNA, the CDR3 is TGTGCCAGCAAGCGGACAGGGGGCCCAGATACGCAGTATTTT. Translation gives CASKRTGGPDTQYF.

The rearrangement joins TRBV2 to TRBJ1-2, with TRBD1 as a possible D gene (6 bases). The CDR3 sequence is 13 residues long. Trimming cost V 6 bases and J 2 bases, with 10 bases left between them. The germline V gene has CDR1 SNHLY and CDR2 FYNNEI. The chain's CDR3 is CASRVDSNYGYTF. CDR3 nucleotides: TGTGCCAGCAGGGTGGACAGCAACTATGGCTACACCTTC.

The V and J genes are TRBV5-1 and TRBJ2-1, with TRBD2 identical over 8 bases. Trimming cost V 0 bases and J 6 bases; bases outside gene matches: 8. The CDR3 consists of 16 residues. CDR1 is SGHRS, CDR2 YFSETQ, per germline. The CDR3 spells CASSLEGLDALNEQFF. The CDR3 region has the DNA TGCGCCAGCAGCTTGGAGGGACTAGACGCCCTCAATGAGCAGTTCTTC. The whole variable domain, filled in from reference TRBV5-1 and TRBJ2-1, reads KAGVTQTPRYLIKTRGQQVTLSCSPISGHRSVSWYQQTPGQGLQFLFEYFSETQRNKGNFPGRFSGRQFSNSRSEMNVSTLELGDSALYLCASSLEGLDALNEQFFGPGTRLTVL.

V and J are TRBV7-6 and TRBJ1-2; D is possibly TRBD1 (5 bases). The CDR3 consists of 16 residues. Germline V CDR1 and CDR2: SGHVS, FNYEAQ. V lost 1 base and J lost 1, with 13 bases in between. The CDR3 region is CASSLGTPDCNYGYTF. The CDR3 nucleotides read TGTGCCAGCAGCTTAGGGACACCCGATTGTAACTATGGCTACACCTTC. Full variable domain (outside the CDR3, taken from reference TRBV7-6 and TRBJ1-2): GAGVSQSPRYKVTKRGQDVALRCDPISGHVSLYWYRQALGQGPEFLTYFNYEAQQDKSGLPNDRFSAERPEGSISTLTIQRTEQRDSAMYRCASSLGTPDCNYGYTFGSGTRLTVV.

The chain couples TRBV10-3 to TRBJ1-6; the D is unclear. This CDR3 has 14 amino acids. The germline V gene encodes CDR1 ENHRY and CDR2 SYGVKD. Trimming pared 8 bases from V and 8 bases from J, leaving 16 bases between. CDR3 protein: CAIGLRSADSPLHF. For the CDR3, the DNA is TGTGCCATCGGACTACGTTCTGCGGATTCACCCCTCCACTTT.

V is TRBV2 and J is TRBJ2-7, with TRBD1 matching 8 bases. With V trimmed by 9 bases and J by 1 base, 5 bases remained unmatched. Germline CDR1 reads SNHLY; CDR2 reads FYNNEI. The CDR3 runs to 13 residues. The CDR3 sequence is CASGQGRSYEQYF. The CDR3 coding sequence is TGTGCCAGTGGACAGGGACGATCCTACGAGCAGTACTTC.